A selection of T cell receptor beta chains follows, all from one sample in a study of T cells in Graves' hyperthyroidism and ophthalmopathy. TCRdb re-called the multiplex PCR reads with MiXCR, one entry per CDR3 protein. This sample has around 600,000 distinct CDR3 sequences, with around 13% found just once. Sequencing was performed on blood. Every receptor here comes from a woman in her forties or fifties with Graves' ophthalmopathy. Each CDR3 is given with its conserved first and last residue. The D gene is left open where the match is weak. Rows may omit the clone size; those that give it use once, few, many or a size class.

j_gene	d_gene	v_gene	abundance	CDR3nt	CDR3aa
TRBJ1-6	-	TRBV18	few	TGTGCCAGCTCAGCAGACAGTAATTCACCCCTCCACTTT	CASSADSNSPLHF
TRBJ2-2	-	TRBV12-5	-	TGTGCTAGTGGCAGAAGACGGTTACGGATGGCCGGGGAGCTGTTTTTT	CASGRRRLRMAGELFF
TRBJ2-3	-	TRBV12-3/TRBV12-4	many	TGTGCCAGCAGTTTTGAGGGAGTTAGCACAGATACGCAGTATTTT	CASSFEGVSTDTQYF
TRBJ2-3	-	TRBV11-2	-	TGTGCCAGCAGCTTAGTAAGGTCTAGCACAGATACGCAGTATTTT	CASSLVRSSTDTQYF
TRBJ1-1	-	TRBV7-9	many	TGTGCCAGCAGGATGGGGGTGAACACTGAAGCTTTCTTT	CASRMGVNTEAFF
TRBJ2-1	TRBD2	TRBV28	-	TGTGCCAGCAGTTTACGGACTAGCGGGAGAATAAGGGAGCAGTTCTTC	CASSLRTSGRIREQFF
TRBJ2-7	TRBD2	TRBV5-1	many	TGCGCCAGCAGCTTGGAAAACTTAGCGGGATCCGACCACGAGCAGTACTTC	CASSLENLAGSDHEQYF
TRBJ1-2	-	TRBV6-1	many	TGTGCCAGCAGTCAGACGACAAGAAACTATGGCTACACCTTC	CASSQTTRNYGYTF
TRBJ2-2	TRBD2	TRBV18	-	TGTGCCAGCTCACCCACGGGAGGTATCGCGAACACCGGGGAGCTGTTTTTT	CASSPTGGIANTGELFF
TRBJ2-1	TRBD2	TRBV7-9	many	TGTGCCAGCAGCTCCTTCAGACTAGCGGGAAGCAATGAGCAGTTCTTC	CASSSFRLAGSNEQFF
TRBJ2-3	-	TRBV28	many	TGTGCCAGCGTCCCGGGGGGCAATTCCAACACAGATACGCAGTATTTT	CASVPGGNSNTDTQYF
TRBJ1-1	TRBD1	TRBV20-1	-	TGCAGTGCTTGGGACAGAGTAGACACTGAAGCTTTCTTT	CSAWDRVDTEAFF
TRBJ2-3	-	TRBV20-1	many	TGCAGTGCTAGCGGGAGGAGGGGGACAGATACGCAGTATTTT	CSASGRRGTDTQYF
TRBJ2-7	-	TRBV6-1	many	TGTGCCAGCAGTTATAAGGCGGGCTCCGAGCAGTACTTC	CASSYKAGSEQYF
TRBJ1-1	-	TRBV27	-	TGTGCCAGCAGTTTTTCTCGCCCCGGGACGTACACTGAAGCTTTCTTT	CASSFSRPGTYTEAFF
TRBJ1-1	TRBD1	TRBV4-1	few	TGCGCCAGCAGCCAAGAGGGGACAGGAATGAACACTGAAGCTTTCTTT	CASSQEGTGMNTEAFF